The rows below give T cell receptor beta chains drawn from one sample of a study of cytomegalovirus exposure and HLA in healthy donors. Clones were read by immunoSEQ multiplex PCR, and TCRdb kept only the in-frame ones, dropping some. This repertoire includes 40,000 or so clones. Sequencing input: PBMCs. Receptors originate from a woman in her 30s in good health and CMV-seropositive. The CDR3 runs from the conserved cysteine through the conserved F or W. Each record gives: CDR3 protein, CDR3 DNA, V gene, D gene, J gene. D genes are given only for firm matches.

CASSWISTDWTGQSYNEQFF	TGTGCCAGCAGCTGGATTAGCACCGATTGGACAGGTCAATCCTACAATGAGCAGTTCTTC	TRBV5-4	TRBD1	TRBJ2-1
CASSFQGGRANYGYTF	TGTGCCAGCAGCTTTCAAGGGGGAAGAGCTAACTATGGCTACACCTTC	TRBV7-2	-	TRBJ1-2
CASSLSQGGYEQYF	TGCGCCAGCAGCTTGTCGCAGGGCGGCTACGAGCAGTACTTC	TRBV5-1	-	TRBJ2-7
CASSDRVNGYTF	TGTGCCAGCAGTGACAGGGTGAATGGCTACACCTTC	TRBV28	TRBD1	TRBJ1-2
CASSMDRVDTEAFF	TGCGCCAGCAGCATGGACAGGGTAGACACTGAAGCTTTCTTT	TRBV5-1	TRBD1	TRBJ1-1
CASSSGLLGGAYEQYF	TGTGCCAGCAGCTCAGGACTCCTCGGTGGGGCCTACGAGCAGTACTTC	TRBV11-2	-	TRBJ2-7
CASSLWLAAYNEQFF	TGTGCCAGCAGTTTATGGCTAGCGGCCTACAATGAGCAGTTCTTC	TRBV27	TRBD2	TRBJ2-1
CASSTGAGNTIYF	TGTGCCAGCTCAACAGGGGCTGGAAACACCATATATTTT	TRBV19	TRBD1	TRBJ1-3
CATSRGRDSISTDTQYF	TGTGCCACCAGCAGAGGTAGGGACAGCATCTCCACAGATACGCAGTATTTT	TRBV15	TRBD1	TRBJ2-3
CAISDSGHLVGYTF	TGTGCCATCAGTGACTCAGGACACCTTGTCGGCTACACCTTC	TRBV10-3	-	TRBJ1-2
CASSLGTGVTEAFF	TGCGCCAGCAGCTTGGGGACAGGGGTCACTGAAGCTTTCTTT	TRBV5-1	TRBD1	TRBJ1-1
CASSSTGVGQPQHF	TGTGCCAGCAGCTCGACAGGGGTGGGCCAGCCCCAGCATTTT	TRBV5-6	TRBD1	TRBJ1-5
CASSPRTTTYEQYF	TGTGCCAGCAGCCCCCGGACAACCACCTACGAGCAGTACTTC	TRBV7-2	-	TRBJ2-7
CASSLRDRGPYEQYF	TGTGCCAGTAGTCTCCGGGACAGGGGACCCTACGAGCAGTACTTC	TRBV19	TRBD1	TRBJ2-7
CASSQGQYGYTF	TGTGCCAGCAGCCAAGGACAGTATGGCTACACCTTC	TRBV7-9	-	TRBJ1-2
CASSLLDGTQYF	TGTGCCAGCAGTCTCCTAGATGGTACGCAGTATTTT	TRBV27	-	TRBJ2-3
CASGDFKETQYF	TGTGCCAGCGGGGACTTTAAAGAGACCCAGTACTTC	TRBV28	-	TRBJ2-5
CASSLETGSYTEAFF	TGCGCCAGCAGCTTGGAGACAGGGTCTTACACTGAAGCTTTCTTT	TRBV5-1	TRBD1	TRBJ1-1
CASSRQGGNTEAFF	TGTGCCAGCAGCAGACAAGGAGGGAACACTGAAGCTTTCTTT	TRBV7-2	-	TRBJ1-1
CASNYRDRGGPNEKLFF	TGTGCCAGCAACTACCGGGACAGGGGTGGTCCTAATGAAAAACTGTTTTTT	TRBV6-4	TRBD1	TRBJ1-4
CASSLVRGRNTGELFF	TGCGCCAGCAGCTTGGTCAGGGGTCGTAACACCGGGGAGCTGTTTTTT	TRBV5-1	-	TRBJ2-2
CASSYSIRGNTGELFF	TGTGCCAGCAGTTACTCTATCAGGGGGAACACCGGGGAGCTGTTTTTT	TRBV6-5	-	TRBJ2-2
CASSYSRRGNNSPLHF	TGTGCCAGCAGTTATTCTAGGAGGGGCAATAATTCACCCCTCCACTTT	TRBV2	-	TRBJ1-6
CASSPEQTDTQYF	TGTGCCAGCAGTCCGGAGCAGACAGATACGCAGTATTTT	TRBV6-1	-	TRBJ2-3